This entry concerns a single TCR beta chain. Distinct nucleotide sequences in the sample also encode this CDR3. This sample is part of a study of OX40 agonist ivuxolimab in advanced cancers. Across the whole study: Patients were given ivuxolimab, an antibody that agonizes OX40 (CD134). Eligibility admitted prior anti-PD-1, anti-PD-L1 or anti-CTLA-4 therapy; about 40% had some.

Profiled with immunoSEQ multiplex PCR; TCRdb holds only in-frame clones, not every one. The sample lists over 25,000 clones, approximately 85% seen once, with approximately 50% in the top ten. CDR1 and CDR2 (germline): MDHEN, SYDVKM. The V and J ends lost 3 bases and 1 base respectively, with 9 bases between them. This CDR3 has 14 amino acids. The sequencing here drew on CD4+ or CD8+ T cells sorted from blood, taken in a trial of the OX40 agonist ivuxolimab. The chain recombines TRBV28 with TRBJ1-1; maybe TRBD1 (6 bases). The TCR sequence derives from an adult with an advanced solid tumor such as melanoma, head and neck, liver or kidney cancer. The CDR3: CASSLEQGNTEAFF. CDR3 sequence (DNA): TGTGCCAGCAGTTTGGAACAGGGGAACACTGAAGCTTTCTTT.